Listed below are T cell receptor beta chains from one sample, sequenced in a study of T cell repertoires in cytomegalovirus infection. TCRdb itself ran the reads through MiXCR, one entry per CDR3 protein. The sample lists roughly 990,000 distinct CDR3 sequences; around 32% were seen once. Which antigens these TCRs recognize remains unknown. Sequenced material: cultured CD8+ T cells from PBMCs, taken from culture after CMV antigen stimulation. These receptors came from a human donor in good health (CMV status not recorded). Some clones in this sample may be carry-over from other donors' samples. CDR3s include the opening cysteine and the closing phenylalanine or tryptophan. Each record gives: J gene, V gene, CDR3 protein.

>TRBJ1-3|TRBV10-3
CAISEDRFGNTIYF
>TRBJ1-4|TRBV27
CASSSRRATNEKLFF
>TRBJ2-2|TRBV6-1
CASSLSGQGPNTGELFF
>TRBJ2-6|TRBV4-1
CASSQEDYISGANVLTF
>TRBJ2-1|TRBV6-1
CASSEPYMGHEQFF
>TRBJ2-5|TRBV6-5
CASSYATGLETQYF
>TRBJ2-7|TRBV7-2
CASSSPRTGHEQYF
>TRBJ2-3|TRBV14
CASSQERGVLDTQYF
>TRBJ2-2|TRBV5-6
CASSPSGQGYTGELFF
>TRBJ2-3|TRBV20-1
CSASQGGAADTQYF
>TRBJ1-5|TRBV6-5
CASRYRVGSNQPQHF
>TRBJ1-1|TRBV14
CASSQEWVGTEAFF
>TRBJ1-1|TRBV7-9
CASEDKGTNTEAFF
>TRBJ2-2|TRBV6-2/TRBV6-3
CASSNLNTGELFF
>TRBJ2-1|TRBV7-3
CASSLPLTGGSSYNEQFF
>TRBJ1-2|TRBV6-5
CASTTGEYGYTF
>TRBJ1-3|TRBV7-6
CASSLSESGNTIYF
>TRBJ2-7|TRBV6-1
CASSGFQREGYEQYF
>TRBJ2-3|TRBV7-3
CASSLVGKRLAGTDTQYF
>TRBJ2-1|TRBV7-9
CASTPGISSYNEQFF
>TRBJ1-1|TRBV15
CATSRDLAGVGEAFF
>TRBJ2-3|TRBV6-5
CASSPAVSTDTQYF
>TRBJ2-5|TRBV27
CASSLVPLAGGLGETQYF
>TRBJ2-3|TRBV6-6
CASNPGEAGTQYF
>TRBJ2-3|TRBV25-1
CASSEGVTTTDTQYF
>TRBJ2-1|TRBV13
CASSSASGGLSEQFF
>TRBJ1-5|TRBV2
CASSPIGQPQHF
>TRBJ2-7|TRBV12-3/TRBV12-4
CASSPSGTGNYEQYF
>TRBJ2-2|TRBV6-2/TRBV6-3
CASSYWGIGELFF
>TRBJ2-1|TRBV6-6
CASRMLAGGPNEQFF
>TRBJ1-6|TRBV6-5
CAIRQGFNSPLHF
>TRBJ1-2|TRBV19
CASEQRDAYGYTF
>TRBJ1-2|TRBV27
CASSSRLGGLYGYTF
>TRBJ2-3|TRBV11-3
CASSPLEGNTDTQYF
>TRBJ1-4|TRBV9
CASNPGVATNEKLFF
>TRBJ1-5|TRBV15
CATSREWTGDSNQPQHF
>TRBJ2-5|TRBV7-9
CASMAGGSETQYF
>TRBJ2-3|TRBV7-2
CASSLWEGGTDTQYF
>TRBJ1-4|TRBV7-9
CASSSRGTVNEKLFF
>TRBJ1-2|TRBV27
CASSSPRTGQANYGYTF